Shown below are 32 T cell receptor beta chains from a single sample sequenced in a study of cytomegalovirus exposure and HLA in healthy donors. The PCR used 60 Vbeta and 13 Jbeta primers. Libraries were prepared by immunoSEQ multiplex PCR; TCRdb keeps only in-frame clonotypes and omits some of them. The sample consists of some 70,000 clones, around four fifths of them appearing once. Sequences were obtained from PBMCs. These receptors all come from a human donor in good health.

J is TRBJ1-1 and V is TRBV5-4; the D gene is possibly TRBD1 (6 bases). In germline, CDR1 is SGHNT, CDR2 YYREEE (reference sequence). This CDR3 spans 15 amino acids. Trimming left V 4 bases short and J 0 bases short, with 13 bases between. The CDR3: CASSPKGVLNTEAFF. CDR3 nucleotides: TGTGCCAGCAGCCCTAAGGGGGTGTTGAACACTGAAGCTTTCTTT.

V is TRBV6-5 and J is TRBJ1-5, with 8 bases lining up with TRBD1. Germline CDR1 is MNHEY and CDR2 is SVGAGI. V gave up 4 bases and J gave up 7 bases; unmatched junction bases: 6. The CDR3 is made up of 14 amino acids. CDR3 protein: CASSLDRDGQPQHF. The CDR3 DNA is TGTGCCAGCAGTTTGGACAGGGACGGGCAGCCCCAGCATTTT.

The genes are TRBV5-1 and TRBJ1-1; no definite D call. V gave up 2 bases and J gave up 2 bases, with 7 bases separating them. This CDR3 contains 13 residues. The germline CDR1 and CDR2 sequences are SGHRS and YFSETQ. The CDR3 here is CASSFSSNTEAFF. As DNA, the CDR3 is TGCGCCAGCAGCTTTAGCAGTAACACTGAAGCTTTCTTT.

The chain recombines TRBV7-8 with TRBJ1-1, with TRBD1 as a possible D gene (6 bases). The CDR3 is 15 residues long. Germline CDR1 reads SGHVS; CDR2 reads FQNEAQ. V was pared by 7 bases and J by 0 bases, with 15 bases between. The CDR3 reads CASTERGQMNTEAFF. The CDR3 nucleotides read TGTGCCAGCACCGAGAGAGGACAGATGAACACTGAAGCTTTCTTT.

The V gene is TRBV19, the J gene TRBJ1-1; unclear D gene. Germline V gene lookup returns CDR1 LNHDA and CDR2 SQIVND (reference sequence). V was trimmed by 0 bases and J by 3 bases, leaving 5 bases between them. This CDR3 is built from 13 residues. The CDR3 reads CASSIDPYTEAFF. The CDR3 DNA sequence: TGTGCCAGTAGTATAGACCCTTACACTGAAGCTTTCTTT.

The count of this clone is one. V is TRBV4-3 and J is TRBJ2-7; the match to TRBD2 covers 11 bases. Germline CDR1 LGHNA, CDR2 YSLEER. Trimming removed 1 base from V and 5 bases from J; junction bases left unmatched: 10. The CDR3 loop spans 17 amino acids. The CDR3 DNA reads TGCGCCAGCAGCCAAGGTCCCGCTAGCGGGGGGATCAACGAGCAGTACTTC. Its protein product is CASSQGPASGGINEQYF.

The chain's CDR3 is CASSLVGGVETQYF. As DNA, the CDR3 is TGTGCCAGCAGCTTGGTTGGGGGCGTCGAGACCCAGTACTTC. The chain joins TRBV5-6 to TRBJ2-5, with TRBD1 as a possible D gene (6 bases). The V gene's germline CDR1 is SGHDT and CDR2 YYEEEE. The CDR3 covers 14 residues. The V end was cut by 0 bases, the J end by 5 bases, with 11 bases between. Supplemented by reference TRBV5-6 and TRBJ2-5, the full variable domain reads DAGVTQSPTHLIKTRGQQVTLRCSPKSGHDTVSWYQQALGQGPQFIFQYYEEEERQRGNFPDRFSGHQFPNYSSELNVNALLLGDSALYLCASSLVGGVETQYFGPGTRLLVL.

The chain employs TRBV6-1 and TRBJ2-3; 8 nucleotides line up with TRBD2. Trimming took 8 bases from V and 6 from J; bases not matched to a gene: 10. The germline V gene has CDR1 MNHNS and CDR2 SASEGT. The CDR3 runs 14 residues. CDR3 sequence reads: CASGGGTLPDTQYF. In DNA form, the CDR3 reads TGTGCCAGCGGCGGGGGGACCTTGCCGGATACGCAGTATTTT.

As DNA, the CDR3 is TGTGCCAGCAGCTTGGGGACAGTGAACTACGAGCAGTACTTC. Its translation is CASSLGTVNYEQYF. This sequence joins TRBV7-9 and TRBJ2-7, with 7 bases identical to TRBD1. The V segment lost 3 bases and the J segment 3 bases; nucleotides outside the gene matches: 5. The CDR3 contains 14 residues. Germline lookup yields CDR1 SEHNR and CDR2 FQNEAQ (reference sequence).

V is TRBV19 and J is TRBJ2-3; TRBD2 is a possible D gene (6 bases). The germline V and J ends were trimmed by 6 bases and 3 bases, with 10 bases remaining between them. The CDR3 consists of 13 residues. Germline V gives CDR1 LNHDA, CDR2 SQIVND (reference sequence). DNA for the CDR3: TGTGCCAGTAGCGTGGCGGGGACAGATACGCAGTATTTT. The encoded protein is CASSVAGTDTQYF.

This clone came up once. The CDR3 DNA reads TGTGCCAGCAGTCTCAGCGGGGGGGCTTATCCTGAGCAGTTCTTC. Protein product: CASSLSGGAYPEQFF. V is TRBV2 and J is TRBJ2-1; 10 positions match TRBD2. V gave up 5 bases and J gave up 9 bases; unmatched junction bases: 10. Germline V gene data show CDR1 as SNHLY and CDR2 as FYNNEI. The CDR3 covers 15 residues.

This rearrangement joins TRBV7-3 to TRBJ1-3; D might be TRBD1 (5 bases). The germline CDR1 and CDR2 sequences are SGHTA and FQGTGA. The V end was cut by 2 bases, the J end by 1 base, with 9 bases between. This CDR3 region has 15 residues. The CDR3 sequence: CASSLLAGSGNTIYF. In DNA, the CDR3 is TGTGCCAGCAGCTTATTGGCAGGGTCTGGAAACACCATATATTTT.

The gene calls are TRBV19 and TRBJ2-5, with TRBD1 as a possible D gene (6 bases). CDR1 and CDR2 from the germline V gene are LNHDA and SQIVND (reference sequence). The CDR3 runs to 14 residues. The V and J ends lost 4 bases and 0 bases respectively, with 9 bases between them. In DNA form, the CDR3 reads TGTGCCAGTAGTAAATGGACAGACCAAGAGACCCAGTACTTC. Amino acid sequence: CASSKWTDQETQYF.

The chain links TRBV7-3 to TRBJ2-5; TRBD2 matches at 14 bases. With 4 bases clipped from V and 5 bases from J, the junction kept 6 bases outside the gene matches. Germline CDR1 reads SGHTA; CDR2 reads FQGTGA. This CDR3 comprises 16 residues. The CDR3 nucleotides are TGTGCCAGCAGCTCCGGACTAGCGGGGGGCGCCGAGACCCAGTACTTC. Protein sequence: CASSSGLAGGAETQYF. Full variable domain (remainder filled in from reference TRBV7-3 and TRBJ2-5): GAGVSQTPSNKVTEKGKYVELRCDPISGHTALYWYRQSLGQGPEFLIYFQGTGAADDSGLPNDRFFAVRPEGSVSTLKIQRTERGDSAVYLCASSSGLAGGAETQYFGPGTRLLVL.

About this clone: One junction end disagrees with the germline gene, perhaps due to a read error. The gene calls are TRBV7-9 and TRBJ1-2; possibly TRBD1 for D (5 bases). CDR3 size: 17 residues. Germline-derived CDR1 and CDR2 are SEHNR and FQNEAQ (reference sequence). Written as DNA, the CDR3 is TGTGCCAGCAGCTTAGCGCTCAGGGCGGGAAGCCACTATGGCTACCCCTTC. The encoded protein is CASSLALRAGSHYGYPF.

V and J are TRBV28 and TRBJ1-4, with 8 bases that match TRBD1. The CDR3 is made up of 15 amino acids. In germline, CDR1 is MDHEN, CDR2 SYDVKM. V lost 6 bases to trimming and J lost 4 bases; unmatched junction nucleotides: 7. Written as DNA, the CDR3 is TGTGCCAGCAGCCACCCCGACAGGGGTAATGAAAAACTGTTTTTT. Translated: CASSHPDRGNEKLFF.

The chain joins TRBV7-2 to TRBJ2-7, with 9 positions matching TRBD1. The CDR3 runs to 14 residues. Germline V lookup: CDR1 SGHTA, CDR2 FQGNSA. The V and J ends lost 5 bases and 6 bases, in that order; junction bases with no gene match: 8. This CDR3 reads CASSVNRGQAEQYF. CDR3 sequence (DNA): TGTGCCAGCAGCGTGAACAGGGGGCAGGCCGAGCAGTACTTC.

The J gene is TRBJ2-7, the V gene TRBV23-1; unclear D gene. TRBV23-1 is sorted into the ORF group, with uncertain function. This CDR3 is built from 9 residues. V shed 10 bases and J shed 4 bases, with 5 bases lying between them. The CDR3 DNA follows: TGCGCCACAGATTACGAGCAGTACTTC. Translating it yields CATDYEQYF.

The CDR3 bases are TGTGCCAGCAGCGCCCGGACTAGAGGGGGCGAGCAGTACTTC. It is translated as CASSARTRGGEQYF. The chain combines TRBV9 with TRBJ2-7; possible D gene TRBD2, 7 bases. Trimming pared 3 bases from V and 6 bases from J, leaving 16 bases between. The germline gives CDR1 SGDLS, CDR2 YYNGEE. This CDR3 spans 14 amino acids.

This clone is a singleton in its sample. The chain couples TRBV9 to TRBJ2-1; D unclear. Trimming shortened V by 0 bases and J by 5 bases, and 9 bases separated the two germline ends. The CDR3 contains 14 residues. The germline V gene has CDR1 SGDLS and CDR2 YYNGEE. In nucleotides, the CDR3 is TGTGCCAGCAGCGTAGCGGCAGGTAACAATGAGCAGTTCTTC. This encodes CASSVAAGNNEQFF.

In this sample, this clone turned up once. This chain links TRBV2 with TRBJ2-7, with a possible D match to TRBD2 (6 bases). Per the germline V gene, CDR1 is SNHLY and CDR2 is FYNNEI. V was clipped by 8 bases and J by 2 bases, with 13 bases between them. The CDR3 runs 13 residues. This CDR3 is CASGGTVPYEQYF. The CDR3 region has the DNA TGTGCCAGCGGGGGGACGGTACCCTACGAGCAGTACTTC.

The rearrangement uses TRBV30 and TRBJ2-5, with a possible D match to TRBD2 (7 bases). The CDR3 contains 18 residues. V was clipped by 2 bases and J by 4 bases, with 26 bases between them. Germline CDR1 is GTSNPN and CDR2 is SVGIG (reference sequence). CDR3 bases: TGTGCCTGGAGTCTCACCTCTGGAGGGGGGGCCGGTTTAGAGACCCAGTACTTC. Encoded protein: CAWSLTSGGGAGLETQYF.

This chain connects TRBV6-6 to TRBJ2-6; no reliable D call. Germline assignment: CDR1 MNHNY and CDR2 SVGAGI (reference sequence). The V end lost 2 bases, the J end lost 0 bases, and 8 bases lay between the germline ends. The CDR3 covers 16 residues. The CDR3 reads CASSYIQFSGANVLTF. Here the CDR3 DNA reads TGTGCCAGCAGTTACATACAGTTCTCTGGGGCCAACGTCCTGACTTTC.

This chain joins TRBV7-3 and TRBJ2-3; D might be TRBD1 (5 bases). The V end was cut by 6 bases, the J end by 4 bases, with 8 bases between. The CDR3 contains 12 residues. Per germline, CDR1 SGHTA and CDR2 FQGTGA. The DNA for the CDR3 is TGTGCCAGCAGTGAAGGGGCAGATACGCAGTATTTT. Protein: CASSEGADTQYF.

The CDR3 DNA reads as TGTGCCAGCAGCTTTACTAGCGGCCAAGAGACCCAGTACTTC. Its protein product is CASSFTSGQETQYF. The rearrangement uses TRBV7-9 and TRBJ2-5, with 8 bases lining up with TRBD2. With 3 bases clipped from V and 1 base from J, the junction kept 1 base outside the gene matches. This CDR3 contains 14 residues. Germline V gene lookup returns CDR1 SEHNR and CDR2 FQNEAQ (reference sequence). Using reference TRBV7-9 and TRBJ2-5 for the parts outside the CDR3, the full variable domain is DTGVSQNPRHKITKRGQNVTFRCDPISEHNRLYWYRQTLGQGPEFLTYFQNEAQLEKSRLLSDRFSAERPKGSFSTLEIQRTEQGDSAMYLCASSFTSGQETQYFGPGTRLLVL.

The chain links TRBV6-5 to TRBJ2-3; D possibly corresponds to TRBD2 (7 bases). Germline lookup yields CDR1 MNHEY and CDR2 SVGAGI. The length of the CDR3 is 15 residues. V dropped 3 bases and J dropped 5 bases, with 15 bases sitting between them. The DNA of the CDR3 is TGTGCCAGCAGTTATGGTGGGGGGGCAATAGATACGCAGTATTTT. Residues: CASSYGGGAIDTQYF.

V usage is TRBV19 and J usage is TRBJ1-1, with D maybe TRBD1 (5 bases). The CDR3 covers 14 residues. Germline lookup yields CDR1 LNHDA and CDR2 SQIVND (reference sequence). V lost 3 bases, J lost 2 bases, and 10 bases lay in between. The CDR3 here is CASSMGEGNTEAFF. CDR3 in DNA: TGTGCCAGTAGTATGGGGGAGGGAAACACTGAAGCTTTCTTT. Supplemented by reference TRBV19 and TRBJ1-1, the full variable domain reads DGGITQSPKYLFRKEGQNVTLSCEQNLNHDAMYWYRQDPGQGLRLIYYSQIVNDFQKGDIAEGYSVSREKKESFPLTVTSAQKNPTAFYLCASSMGEGNTEAFFGQGTRLTVV.

The V gene is TRBV6-1, the J gene TRBJ1-1; no reliable D call. Germline loops: CDR1 MNHNS, CDR2 SASEGT. The V end lost 2 bases, the J end lost 6 bases, and 19 bases lay between the germline ends. The CDR3 loop spans 16 amino acids. The DNA of the CDR3 is TGTGCCAGCAGTGAATCGGGAGGGTACCGGGGAGCTGAAGCTTTCTTT. Its protein is CASSESGGYRGAEAFF.

The chain uses TRBV7-3 and TRBJ2-2; 9 bases map to TRBD1. After removal of 5 bases from V and 6 bases from J, the junction contained 16 bases not matched to a gene. The V gene's germline CDR1 is SGHTA and CDR2 FQGTGA. CDR3 length equals 18 residues. The CDR3 region has the DNA TGTGCCAGCAGCGCAATACCAGGACAGGGGATATACGCCGGGGAGCTGTTTTTT. Protein sequence: CASSAIPGQGIYAGELFF.

The genes are TRBV12-1 and TRBJ2-5; no check of the table's D call, TRBD2, against the DNA was made. TRBV12-1 is a recognized pseudogene. The CDR3 loop spans 16 amino acids. The CDR3 sequence is CASSSRGEGSIETQYF. The CDR3 region has the DNA TGTGCCAGCAGCTCTAGGGGGGAGGGGTCAATTGAGACCCAGTACTTC.

This chain joins TRBV10-1 and TRBJ1-4; tentatively, D is TRBD1 (6 bases). The CDR3 contains 12 residues. V shed 3 bases and J shed 7 bases, with 6 bases lying between them. The germline V gene encodes CDR1 WNHNN and CDR2 SYGVQD (reference sequence). CDR3 sequence reads: CASSEGGEKLFF. In DNA, the CDR3 is TGCGCCAGCAGTGAAGGGGGTGAAAAACTGTTTTTT.

This chain connects TRBV18 to TRBJ1-3; 7 bases line up with TRBD1. Per the germline V gene, CDR1 is KGHSH and CDR2 is LQKENI. This CDR3 region has 17 residues. J gave up 0 bases and V 2 bases, and 7 bases lay outside the gene matches. CDR3 sequence: CASSPISTGHSGNTIYF. DNA of the CDR3: TGTGCCAGCTCACCAATTTCGACAGGGCACTCTGGAAACACCATATATTTT.